The T cell receptor beta chain under discussion was sequenced for a study of T cell responses to AZD1222 COVID-19 vaccine. Whole-study results and caveats: Spike regions recognized by vaccine-associated CD4 TCRs spanned the protein, led by 160-218 and 743-854. Spike-specific TCR depth and breadth grew after two AZD1222 doses.

Germline CDR1 reads SGHTA; CDR2 reads FQGNSA. CDR3 length: 16 amino acids. Trimming shortened V by 0 bases and J by 0 bases, and 6 bases separated the two germline ends. Profiled with immunoSEQ multiplex PCR; TCRdb holds only in-frame clones, not every one. The sample carries around 140,000 clones, 75% to 95% recorded once. Comments on this clone: Its cognate antigen is unknown.

The V gene is TRBV7-2, the J gene TRBJ1-6, with a possible D match to TRBD1 (5 bases). The source material was peripheral blood, sampled 28 days after the second AZD1222 dose. This clonotype was obtained from an adult who received the AZD1222 COVID-19 vaccine. The DNA of the CDR3 is TGTGCCAGCAGCTTAGCCCAGGGCTCCTATAATTCACCCCTCCACTTT. Protein: CASSLAQGSYNSPLHF.